This T cell receptor beta chain was sequenced during a study of CDR3 diversity in severe acne. V was clipped by 7 bases and J by 7 bases; unmatched bases: 4. Germline V gene data show CDR1 as SQVTM and CDR2 as ANQGSEA. The CDR3 covers 11 residues. MiXCR was run by TCRdb on the PCR reads, yielding one entry per CDR3 protein. This sample has some 90,000 distinct CDR3 sequences, with 45% to 55% found just once. Sequenced: blood. The genes are TRBV29-1 and TRBJ1-2; TRBD1 agrees at 9 bases. The sequence was obtained from a male donor with severe acne vulgaris. The CDR3 sequence is CSGVDRGGYTF. The CDR3 bases are TGCAGCGGTGTGGACAGGGGTGGCTACACCTTC.